The rows below give T cell receptor beta chains drawn from one sample of a study of STAT3 mutations in large granular lymphocyte leukemia. Sequencing used immunoSEQ multiplex PCR; TCRdb keeps in-frame clones, though not all of them. The sample lists roughly 31,000 clones; about 83% were seen once. The sequenced sample was peripheral blood mononuclear cells. The source of these receptors is a woman aged 45-59 years with T-cell large granular lymphocyte leukemia. Some clones in this sample may be carry-over from other donors' samples. CDR3s include the opening cysteine and the closing phenylalanine or tryptophan. A D gene is named only where the DNA matches it firmly. Clone size is given for some rows only: seen once, a few or many times, or a class if the clone is expanded.

d_gene: NA; v_gene: TRBV18; abundance: NA; j_gene: TRBJ1-3; CDR3aa: CASSSSGNSGNTIYF; CDR3nt: TGTGCCAGCTCATCGTCAGGAAACTCTGGAAACACCATATATTTT
d_gene: NA; v_gene: TRBV7-9; abundance: NA; j_gene: TRBJ1-2; CDR3aa: CASDHRGGGYGYTF; CDR3nt: TGTGCCAGCGATCACAGAGGGGGGGGCTATGGCTACACCTTC
d_gene: NA; v_gene: TRBV27; abundance: NA; j_gene: TRBJ1-2; CDR3aa: CASNPLGTNYGYTF; CDR3nt: TGTGCCAGCAACCCTCTAGGGACTAACTATGGCTACACCTTC
d_gene: TRBD1; v_gene: TRBV30; abundance: NA; j_gene: TRBJ2-2; CDR3aa: CARLRDRGTGELFF; CDR3nt: TGTGCCCGTCTGAGGGACAGGGGCACCGGGGAGCTGTTTTTT
d_gene: NA; v_gene: TRBV7-9; abundance: NA; j_gene: TRBJ2-7; CDR3aa: CASSLAGGVYEQYF; CDR3nt: TGTGCCAGCAGCTTAGCCGGAGGGGTCTACGAGCAGTACTTC
d_gene: NA; v_gene: TRBV18; abundance: NA; j_gene: TRBJ1-2; CDR3aa: CASSPSRPIRSYGYTF; CDR3nt: TGTGCCAGCTCACCCTCTCGGCCCATTAGAAGCTATGGCTACACCTTC
d_gene: NA; v_gene: TRBV30; abundance: once; j_gene: TRBJ1-2; CDR3aa: CAWSVSGRWGYTF; CDR3nt: TGTGCCTGGAGTGTGAGTGGGCGTTGGGGCTACACCTTC
d_gene: TRBD1; v_gene: TRBV28; abundance: NA; j_gene: TRBJ1-1; CDR3aa: CASSHGTGRGRAFF; CDR3nt: TGTGCCAGCAGCCACGGGACAGGGAGGGGTAGAGCTTTCTTT
d_gene: TRBD2; v_gene: TRBV4-1; abundance: NA; j_gene: TRBJ2-7; CDR3aa: CASSSRSGIKYEQYF; CDR3nt: TGCGCCAGCAGCTCACGTAGCGGGATAAAGTACGAGCAGTACTTC
d_gene: NA; v_gene: TRBV19; abundance: NA; j_gene: TRBJ2-2; CDR3aa: CASSPAGFWTGELFF; CDR3nt: TGTGCCAGTAGTCCGGCGGGGTTCTGGACCGGGGAGCTGTTTTTT
d_gene: NA; v_gene: TRBV28; abundance: NA; j_gene: TRBJ1-5; CDR3aa: CASSLTDNQPQHF; CDR3nt: TGTGCCAGCAGCCTGACGGACAATCAGCCCCAGCATTTT
d_gene: NA; v_gene: TRBV7-3; abundance: NA; j_gene: TRBJ2-6; CDR3aa: CASSSKNSGANVLTF; CDR3nt: TGTGCCAGCAGCTCAAAGAACTCTGGGGCCAACGTCCTGACTTTC
d_gene: TRBD2; v_gene: TRBV28; abundance: few; j_gene: TRBJ2-1; CDR3aa: CASSLSGTRDNEQFF; CDR3nt: TGTGCCAGCAGTTTGAGCGGGACTAGAGACAATGAGCAGTTCTTC
d_gene: NA; v_gene: TRBV18; abundance: NA; j_gene: TRBJ2-5; CDR3aa: CASSPRSREETQYF; CDR3nt: TGTGCCAGCTCACCACGAAGCAGGGAAGAGACCCAGTACTTC
d_gene: NA; v_gene: TRBV5-5; abundance: NA; j_gene: TRBJ2-7; CDR3aa: CASSNPSGTLYEQYF; CDR3nt: TGTGCCAGCAGCAACCCTAGTGGGACATTATACGAGCAGTACTTC
d_gene: NA; v_gene: TRBV29-1; abundance: NA; j_gene: TRBJ2-5; CDR3aa: CSVEDGRQEGETQYF; CDR3nt: TGCAGCGTTGAAGATGGGCGACAGGAGGGGGAGACCCAGTACTTC
d_gene: NA; v_gene: TRBV18; abundance: NA; j_gene: TRBJ1-4; CDR3aa: CASSPQGEKLFF; CDR3nt: TGTGCCAGCTCACCCCAAGGGGAAAAACTGTTTTTT
d_gene: NA; v_gene: TRBV5-4; abundance: once; j_gene: TRBJ1-2; CDR3aa: CASSLGASPANYGYTF; CDR3nt: TGTGCCAGCAGCTTGGGAGCATCACCCGCTAACTATGGCTACACCTTC
d_gene: NA; v_gene: TRBV5-1; abundance: NA; j_gene: TRBJ2-7; CDR3aa: CASSGLMNYEQYF; CDR3nt: TGCGCCAGCAGCGGGTTAATGAACTACGAGCAGTACTTC
d_gene: TRBD2; v_gene: TRBV14; abundance: NA; j_gene: TRBJ2-5; CDR3aa: CASSQVRSSGTQETQYF; CDR3nt: TGTGCCAGCAGCCAAGTGAGATCTAGCGGGACTCAAGAGACCCAGTACTTC
d_gene: NA; v_gene: TRBV7-3; abundance: few; j_gene: TRBJ1-1; CDR3aa: CASSLTTNTEAFF; CDR3nt: TGTGCCAGCAGCTTAACTACAAACACTGAAGCTTTCTTT
d_gene: NA; v_gene: TRBV19; abundance: NA; j_gene: TRBJ1-4; CDR3aa: CASSGGPGATNEKLFF; CDR3nt: TGTGCCAGTAGTGGTGGGCCAGGGGCAACTAATGAAAAACTGTTTTTT
d_gene: NA; v_gene: TRBV18; abundance: NA; j_gene: TRBJ2-2; CDR3aa: CASSTVDTGELFF; CDR3nt: TGTGCCAGCTCAACGGTGGACACCGGGGAGCTGTTTTTT
d_gene: NA; v_gene: TRBV7-2; abundance: few; j_gene: TRBJ2-1; CDR3aa: CASSLGNVNEQFF; CDR3nt: TGTGCCAGCAGCTTAGGGAACGTCAATGAGCAGTTCTTC
d_gene: NA; v_gene: TRBV19; abundance: few; j_gene: TRBJ1-5; CDR3aa: CASSTRTVNQPQHF; CDR3nt: TGTGCCAGTAGTACCCGGACGGTCAATCAGCCCCAGCATTTT
d_gene: NA; v_gene: TRBV7-9; abundance: NA; j_gene: TRBJ2-7; CDR3aa: CASSKGPSRRNSYEQYF; CDR3nt: TGTGCCAGCAGCAAGGGCCCCTCCCGGCGAAACTCCTACGAGCAGTACTTC
d_gene: TRBD2; v_gene: TRBV6-6; abundance: NA; j_gene: TRBJ2-1; CDR3aa: CASSYGTSVYNEQFF; CDR3nt: TGTGCCAGCAGTTACGGGACTAGCGTTTACAATGAGCAGTTCTTC
d_gene: NA; v_gene: TRBV15; abundance: NA; j_gene: TRBJ2-7; CDR3aa: CATSRDVPGSYEQYF; CDR3nt: TGTGCCACCAGCAGAGACGTCCCAGGGTCCTACGAGCAGTACTTC
d_gene: NA; v_gene: TRBV7-9; abundance: NA; j_gene: TRBJ2-3; CDR3aa: CASSLTGIRVADTQYF; CDR3nt: TGTGCCAGCAGCTTAACAGGGATCAGAGTTGCAGATACGCAGTATTTT
d_gene: TRBD1; v_gene: TRBV28; abundance: NA; j_gene: TRBJ1-1; CDR3aa: CASSPGQVLNTEAFF; CDR3nt: TGTGCCAGCAGTCCCGGACAGGTTTTGAACACTGAAGCTTTCTTT
d_gene: NA; v_gene: TRBV19; abundance: NA; j_gene: TRBJ2-7; CDR3aa: CASSMSITYEQYF; CDR3nt: TGTGCCAGTAGTATGTCCATCACCTACGAGCAGTACTTC
d_gene: NA; v_gene: TRBV30; abundance: NA; j_gene: TRBJ1-4; CDR3aa: CAWSVGRANEKLFF; CDR3nt: TGTGCCTGGAGTGTAGGCAGGGCTAATGAAAAACTGTTTTTT
d_gene: NA; v_gene: TRBV28; abundance: few; j_gene: TRBJ2-6; CDR3aa: CASSLRGVNVLTF; CDR3nt: TGTGCCAGCAGTTTAAGGGGAGTCAACGTCCTGACTTTC
d_gene: NA; v_gene: TRBV14; abundance: few; j_gene: TRBJ2-2; CDR3aa: CASSQDLRGTGELFF; CDR3nt: TGTGCCAGCAGCCAAGATCTGAGGGGAACCGGGGAGCTGTTTTTT
d_gene: NA; v_gene: TRBV7-9; abundance: NA; j_gene: TRBJ1-4; CDR3aa: CASSPLRQVLFF; CDR3nt: TGTGCCAGCAGCCCTCTCAGACAGGTTTTGTTTTTT
d_gene: NA; v_gene: TRBV7-9; abundance: NA; j_gene: TRBJ2-5; CDR3aa: CASKRESGQETQYF; CDR3nt: TGTGCCAGCAAACGGGAGTCGGGCCAAGAGACCCAGTACTTC
d_gene: TRBD2; v_gene: TRBV5-1; abundance: NA; j_gene: TRBJ2-5; CDR3aa: CASGLREALETQYF; CDR3nt: TGCGCCAGCGGCCTCCGGGAGGCCTTGGAGACCCAGTACTTC
d_gene: TRBD1; v_gene: TRBV28; abundance: NA; j_gene: TRBJ1-2; CDR3aa: CASSSDREWALSYTF; CDR3nt: TGTGCCAGCAGTTCGGACAGGGAGTGGGCATTAAGCTACACCTTC
d_gene: TRBD1; v_gene: TRBV27; abundance: few; j_gene: TRBJ1-2; CDR3aa: CASGGQGHYGYTF; CDR3nt: TGTGCCAGCGGGGGACAGGGACACTATGGCTACACCTTC
d_gene: TRBD1; v_gene: TRBV7-2; abundance: NA; j_gene: TRBJ2-7; CDR3aa: CASTRLTGGPYEQYF; CDR3nt: TGTGCCAGCACCCGGCTGACAGGGGGGCCCTACGAGCAGTACTTC